The present T cell receptor (beta chain) was sequenced within a study of OX40 agonist ivuxolimab in advanced cancers. A note on this clone: Its antigen is undetermined. Compared with germline, one end of the junction differs, possibly owing to a read error. The sample has other DNA sequences that encode this CDR3 too.

Study-wide results and caveats: Near-lowest levels of clonal expansion characterized partial responders at 0.1-3.0 mg/kg. Clonal expansion by week 6 occurred in CD4+ and CD8+ blood T cells (at 0.1 to 3.0 mg/kg). Averaged across samples, CD8+ T cells carried more expanded clones than CD4+ did.

Produced via immunoSEQ multiplex PCR; TCRdb's table is partial and in-frame only. The sample shows nearly 110,000 clones, approximately 89% of them seen only once. Sample: CD4+ or CD8+ T cells sorted from blood, taken in a trial of the OX40 agonist ivuxolimab. The TCR comes from an adult with an advanced solid tumor such as melanoma, head and neck, liver or kidney cancer.

Here the CDR3 reads CASSVAQDRELGANVLTF. The CDR3 nucleotides read TGTGCCAGCAGCGTAGCTCAGGACAGGGAACTTGGGGCCAATGTCCTGACTTTC. The chain is built from TRBV9 and TRBJ2-6, with 8 positions matching TRBD1. This CDR3 spans 18 amino acids. Germline assignment: CDR1 SGDLS and CDR2 YYNGEE.